This TCR beta chain stems from a study of T cells in localized non-small cell lung cancer. This clone came up a few times. Investigators took adjacent lung free of atypia at least 2 cm from the tumor margin. TCRdb's table, derived via immunoSEQ multiplex PCR, lists solely in-frame clones and lacks some. The data contain about 1,000 clones, 20% to 25% of them singletons. This CDR3 region has 14 residues. The germline V gene encodes CDR1 SGDLS and CDR2 YYNGEE. Germline trimming cut 5 bases from V and 9 bases from J; bases unmatched to any gene: 11. V and J are TRBV9 and TRBJ2-7; 10 positions agree with TRBD2. The source material was normal lung tissue next to the tumor, sampled before any cancer treatment. The sequence was collected from a woman aged 35-70 years with stage III squamous cell lung carcinoma. The CDR3 DNA follows: TGTGCCAGCAGAATTACCGCTCTAGCGGGGGTGCAGTACTTC. Its translation: CASRITALAGVQYF.